Sequencing of this T cell receptor beta chain was carried out in a study of T cells after yellow fever vaccination. The CDR3 has 14 amino acids. The V segment lost 6 bases and the J segment 7 bases; nucleotides outside the gene matches: 9. Germline loops: CDR1 SGHRS, CDR2 YFSETQ. TCRdb recomputed calls from the 5' RACE reads with MiXCR, one row per CDR3 protein. The sample gives around 350,000 distinct CDR3 sequences, 9.5% to 13% of which show up once; 15% to 20% is in the top ten. This clonotype was obtained from a man aged 18 to 35 who received the YFV17D yellow fever vaccine. The chain employs TRBV5-1 and TRBJ2-4, with 8 bases identical to TRBD1. The sample in question was PBMCs, obtained on the day of the first yellow fever vaccination. In nucleotides, the CDR3 is TGCGCCAGCACAGGTGGTGGACAGGGTAACATTCAGTACTTC. Its protein product is CASTGGGQGNIQYF. The entire variable domain, with the rest obtained from reference TRBV5-1 and TRBJ2-4, is as follows: KAGVTQTPRYLIKTRGQQVTLSCSPISGHRSVSWYQQTPGQGLQFLFEYFSETQRNKGNFPGRFSGRQFSNSRSEMNVSTLELGDSALYLCASTGGGQGNIQYFGAGTRLSVL.